This T cell receptor (beta chain) emerged from a study of CD8 T cells in ankylosing spondylitis. The study, taken as a whole, reports: Reportedly, matched ankylosing spondylitis synovial fluid was significantly enriched for disease-linked clones.

TCR beta libraries were made by quantitative 5'-RACE with molecular barcodes. Each CDR3 protein gets one entry after TCRdb re-called the 5' RACE reads with MiXCR. The table lists about 240,000 distinct CDR3 sequences, over 8.5% of them singletons. This clonotype was seen at least ten times. The antigen is undetermined. The germline V gene has CDR1 SGHTS and CDR2 YDEGEE. CDR3 length: 12 residues. Trimming cost V 0 bases and J 7 bases, with 5 bases left between them. Sequenced input: blood, either unsorted or a sorted T cell fraction (not recorded which). The V gene is TRBV5-8, the J gene TRBJ2-1, with no clear D. This clonotype was obtained from a male donor with ankylosing spondylitis or in good health (not recorded which). CDR3 amino acids: CASSLVRNEQFF. CDR3 nucleotide sequence: TGTGCCAGCAGCTTGGTACGGAATGAGCAGTTCTTC.